This T cell receptor (beta chain) was captured by sequencing in a study of PD-1 blockade in classical Hodgkin lymphoma. Study findings and constraints: CD4+ TCR diversity climbed significantly by C4D1, unlike CD8+ TCR diversity. Reported findings placed baseline TCR diversity lower in newly diagnosed patients (compared with healthy donors). Complete responders' diversity at baseline resembled that of newly diagnosed patients.

Time point of the sample: cycle 4 day 1 (C4D1), after less than 7 weeks of nivolumab. Each patient experienced a relapse that followed autologous stem cell transplantation, and brentuximab vedotin exposure varied. By magnetic negative selection, CD4+ T cells were purified from thawed PBMCs. Clones were sequenced by immunoSEQ multiplex PCR, and TCRdb holds only the in-frame ones, with some missing. The table records around 12,000 clones, around nine tenths of them present only once. On this clone: Its antigen is not known.

Sequencing was performed on CD4+ T cells from blood, taken before the fourth cycle of nivolumab. This TCR derives from a human donor with classical Hodgkin lymphoma.

The CDR3 here is CASSSTGATNEKLFF. CDR3 DNA sequence: TGTGCCAGCAGCTCTACGGGGGCAACTAATGAAAAACTGTTTTTT. The genes are TRBV7-9 and TRBJ1-4, with a weak D call TRBD1 (5 bases). CDR3 size: 15 residues. The germline V gene has CDR1 SEHNR and CDR2 FQNEAQ (reference sequence). Trimming removed 4 bases from V and 0 bases from J, with 9 bases in between. The full variable domain, its missing parts supplied by reference TRBV7-9 and TRBJ1-4, is DTGVSQNPRHKITKRGQNVTFRCDPISEHNRLYWYRQTLGQGPEFLTYFQNEAQLEKSRLLSDRFSAERPKGSFSTLEIQRTEQGDSAMYLCASSSTGATNEKLFFGSGTQLSVL.